What follows describes a single TCR beta chain. Its antigen is still unknown. Nothing much larger sits one base from this clone, and base qualities are not available. This record belongs to a study of blood T cell repertoires in COVID-19 (dated by TCRdb to the early 2020s). The study in broad terms: Samples covering the acute and convalescent phases of COVID-19 were provided by collaborators in the United States, Italy and Spain. The repertoires were released in a freely available public database meant as a resource for research on the immune response to SARS-CoV-2. Samples came from the ongoing ImmuneRACE study (first 160 participants) plus 1,254 subjects from 6 global collaborators. Deeply sampled blood TCRbeta repertoires from subjects exposed to, actively infected with, or recovered from COVID-19 were included in the dataset. The prospective study material was composed of cDNA or gDNA derived from T cells, B-cell-depleted T cells, or PBMCs. Where available, HLA class I and class II types were taken from metadata supplied by the sample provider and were not determined by assay-based typing. Sample metadata almost always included a de-identified subject ID, COVID-19 status, age in years and sex.

Beyond this particular receptor, the publication reports: How much clinical and demographic metadata was included differed by source and by participant, and the metadata was provided uncurated.

Collaborating institutions collected whole blood in K2EDTA tubes following their own protocols. For TCRbeta analysis, collaborator samples were shipped as frozen whole blood, as isolated PBMCs, or as DNA extracted from either sample type. TCRbeta CDR3 regions were amplified from genomic DNA by means of the immunoSEQ Assay, a bias-controlled multiplex PCR. As for the original processing: The number of nucleated cells in each sample was estimated from the amplification of reference gene primers within the assay. To quantify the absolute abundance of each unique TCRbeta CDR3 rearrangement, sequence reads were collapsed and filtered. For each sample, productive Simpson clonality was calculated by taking the square root of Simpson's diversity index across productive rearrangements. Sourced from immuneACCESS, this table was stored by TCRdb with only in-frame sequences that have V and J called. A share of the clones is absent; for the studies checked, an unresolved V gene accounts for under half, and the remainder has no known explanation. V and J calls and clone size follow that table, whereas D and trimming were derived from the DNA. This sample gives approximately 300,000 clones in total; 88% of them show up just once. 4% of the sample is taken by the ten largest.

The sequencing input was peripheral blood. This TCR came from a woman between 50 and 59 years old with active or convalescent COVID-19.

For the CDR3, the sequence is CASSPPNYAGAQINEQFF. In nucleotides, the sequence is TGTGCCAGCAGCCCACCCAATTATGCGGGAGCCCAAATTAATGAGCAGTTCTTC. The sequence links TRBV9 to TRBJ2-1, with TRBD2 matching 7 junction bases. V ends up 4 bases short and J 7 bases short, with an unmatched junction base count of 20. The germline V gene encodes CDR1 SGDLS and CDR2 YYNGEE. The CDR3 sequence holds 18 residues, the cysteine and phenylalanine included. Of all the DNA, just the CDR3 is kept, 54 bases in frame from base 1.